These 5 T cell receptor beta chains share one sample of origin, sequenced in a study of blood T cell repertoires in COVID-19. Profiled with immunoSEQ multiplex PCR; TCRdb holds only in-frame clones, not every one. The sample includes approximately 220,000 clones, approximately 80% of them seen just once. The sequenced sample was peripheral blood. Source of these receptors: a woman aged 80 or over with acute or convalescent COVID-19.

The chain joins TRBV5-1 to TRBJ1-4, with 10 bases aligning to TRBD1. CDR3 length equals 18 residues. The V gene's germline CDR1 is SGHRS and CDR2 YFSETQ. The J segment lost 3 bases and the V segment lost 5 bases, leaving 13 bases of the junction unmatched. CDR3 loop: CASRPGQGLKRANEKLFF. The CDR3 coding sequence is TGCGCCAGCAGACCGGGACAGGGGCTAAAGAGGGCTAATGAAAAACTGTTTTTT.

This clone has a handful of counts. In DNA, the CDR3 is TGTGCCAGCAGCTTAGTCGGCAATCAGCCCCAGCATTTT. Protein: CASSLVGNQPQHF. The chain carries TRBV7-2 and TRBJ1-5; D not certain. V shed 1 base and J shed 2 bases, with 3 bases lying between them. The germline gives CDR1 SGHTA, CDR2 FQGNSA. The CDR3 totals 13 residues.

This clone has more than one count but fewer than ten. This chain connects TRBV21-1 to TRBJ2-1; the DNA was not used to check the table's D call, TRBD1. TRBV21-1 is assigned pseudogene status. The CDR3 runs 17 residues. The CDR3 DNA reads as TGTGCCAGCAGTTTAAATCCGGGACAGCAGGACTACAATGAGCAGTTCTTC. This codes for CASSLNPGQQDYNEQFF.

This clone was seen only a few times. The chain is built from TRBV4-3 and TRBJ1-5; D call uncertain. V lost 2 bases, J lost 0 bases, and 8 bases lay in between. Per the germline V gene, CDR1 is LGHNA and CDR2 is YSLEER. The CDR3 has 15 amino acids. The CDR3 region is CASSQSTVSNQPQHF. The CDR3 bases are TGCGCCAGCAGCCAAAGTACAGTTAGCAATCAGCCCCAGCATTTT.

The genes are TRBV25-1 and TRBJ2-4; TRBD2 aligns across 9 bases. The trim removed 4 bases at V and 0 bases at J, leaving 1 base unmatched. Germline V lookup: CDR1 MGHDK, CDR2 SYGVNS. CDR3 length equals 15 residues. As DNA, the CDR3 is TGTGCCAGCAGTGCGACTAGCGGAGCCAAAAACATTCAGTACTTC. Protein: CASSATSGAKNIQYF.